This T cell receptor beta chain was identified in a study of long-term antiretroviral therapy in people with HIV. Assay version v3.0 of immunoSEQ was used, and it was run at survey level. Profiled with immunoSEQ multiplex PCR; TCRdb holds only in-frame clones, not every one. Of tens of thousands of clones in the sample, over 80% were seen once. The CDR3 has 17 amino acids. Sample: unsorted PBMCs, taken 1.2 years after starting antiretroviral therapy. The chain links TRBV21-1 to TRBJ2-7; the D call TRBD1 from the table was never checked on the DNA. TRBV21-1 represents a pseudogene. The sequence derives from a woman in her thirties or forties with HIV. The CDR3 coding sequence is TGTGCCAGCAGCCACAGGCGTGGCCAGGGGGAAAGCTACGAGCAGTACTTC. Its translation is CASSHRRGQGESYEQYF.